The 22 T cell receptor beta chains presented below share a single source sample, sequenced in a study of cytomegalovirus exposure and HLA in healthy donors. Use of 60 Vbeta and 13 Jbeta primers characterized the PCR. The method was immunoSEQ multiplex PCR; TCRdb's version includes in-frame clones alone and lacks a portion of them. The listing records 20,000 to 25,000 clones. The material sequenced was PBMCs. These receptors all come from a male donor in good health and CMV-seropositive.

This chain uses TRBV30 with TRBJ1-2; perhaps TRBD1 as D (6 bases). Germline assignment: CDR1 GTSNPN and CDR2 SVGIG (reference sequence). The CDR3 runs 13 residues. V shed 2 bases and J shed 4 bases, with 11 bases lying between them. CDR3 DNA sequence: TGTGCCTGGAGTAAGGACAGTGCCTATGGCTACACCTTC. It specifies CAWSKDSAYGYTF. Together with reference TRBV30 and TRBJ1-2, the CDR3 gives the full variable domain: SQTIHQWPATLVQPVGSPLSLECTVEGTSNPNLYWYRQAAGRGLQLLFYSVGIGQISSEVPQNLSASRPQDRQFILSSKKLLLSDSGFYLCAWSKDSAYGYTFGSGTRLTVV.

The chain is built from TRBV19 and TRBJ2-1, with 14 bases identical to TRBD2. CDR1 and CDR2 from the germline V gene are LNHDA and SQIVND (reference sequence). V lost 9 bases to trimming and J lost 10 bases; unmatched junction nucleotides: 8. The CDR3 loop spans 14 amino acids. The CDR3 DNA sequence: TGTGCCAGCGCCGGGACTAGCGGGAGACGGGAGCAGTTCTTC. Translated, it gives CASAGTSGRREQFF.

As to this clone: At the DNA level, this CDR3 is encoded by other sequences in the same sample as well. This sequence joins TRBV5-8 and TRBJ2-3, with TRBD1 as a possible D gene (6 bases). V was shortened by 5 bases and J by 3 bases, with 16 bases between the two germline ends. The CDR3 is made up of 15 amino acids. Germline assignment: CDR1 SGHTS and CDR2 YDEGEE. The DNA of the CDR3 is TGTGCCAGCAGAATGACAGGAACCGGAACAGATACGCAGTATTTT. It codes for CASRMTGTGTDTQYF.

Regarding this clone: One end of the junction is discordant with germline, which a read error may explain. The V call is TRBV4-2, the J call TRBJ2-3, with D possibly matching TRBD2 (5 bases). This CDR3 spans 13 amino acids. Germline V gene data show CDR1 as LGHNA and CDR2 as YNFKEQ. The DNA for the CDR3 is TGTGCCAGCAGCCAAGGGGTGGGAGATAAGCAGTATTTT. This codes for CASSQGVGDKQYF.

The chain joins TRBV6-5 to TRBJ2-7; 7 nucleotides align to TRBD1. The CDR3 is made up of 14 amino acids. The germline V gene encodes CDR1 MNHEY and CDR2 SVGAGI. V shed 5 bases and J 3 bases; nucleotides not matched to a gene: 7. The CDR3 nucleotides read TGTGCCAGCAGTAAATGGGACAGAGTCTACGAGCAGTACTTC. Translation gives CASSKWDRVYEQYF.

CDR3 coding DNA: TGTGCCAGCAGCTTGGGGACAGGGACTTTAGCCCTCCACTTT. Translating it yields CASSLGTGTLALHF. The V call is TRBV5-6, the J call TRBJ1-6; 8 bases are shared with TRBD1. The CDR3 length is 14 residues. The germline CDR1 and CDR2 sequences are SGHDT and YYEEEE. J lost 14 bases, V lost 0 bases, and 7 bases had no gene match.

The CDR3 protein is CASSLHSSSTDTQYF. DNA of the CDR3: TGCGCCAGCAGCTTGCACTCCTCTAGCACAGATACGCAGTATTTT. V usage is TRBV5-1 and J usage is TRBJ2-3; D unresolved. This CDR3 region has 15 residues. V was clipped by 1 base and J by 0 bases, with 9 bases between them. CDR1 and CDR2 (germline): SGHRS, YFSETQ. The variable domain in full, with the rest retrieved from reference TRBV5-1 and TRBJ2-3, is KAGVTQTPRYLIKTRGQQVTLSCSPISGHRSVSWYQQTPGQGLQFLFEYFSETQRNKGNFPGRFSGRQFSNSRSEMNVSTLELGDSALYLCASSLHSSSTDTQYFGPGTRLTVL.

The rearrangement uses TRBV6-1 and TRBJ2-7, with D possibly TRBD1 on 5 matching bases. This CDR3 is 15 amino acids long. V lost 2 bases to trimming and J lost 3 bases, with 14 bases between them. CDR1 and CDR2 from the germline V gene are MNHNS and SASEGT. Here the CDR3 DNA reads TGTGCCAGCAGTGAATCTGAGACAGAAGGCTACGAGCAGTACTTC. This codes for CASSESETEGYEQYF.

V usage is TRBV29-1 and J usage is TRBJ1-1; D uncertain. The CDR3 consists of 13 residues. V shed 6 bases and J shed 1 base, with 12 bases lying between them. Looked up from germline, CDR1 is SQVTM and CDR2 is ANQGSEA. The CDR3 sequence: CSVLRSGNTEAFF. The DNA of the CDR3 is TGCAGCGTCCTTCGATCGGGGAACACTGAAGCTTTCTTT.

The chain links TRBV6-5 to TRBJ1-2; D is unclear. V was shortened by 5 bases and J by 8 bases, with 12 bases between the two germline ends. The germline gives CDR1 MNHEY, CDR2 SVGAGI. This CDR3 spans 12 amino acids. CDR3 region: CASSHDTEGYTF. CDR3 nucleotide sequence: TGTGCCAGCAGTCATGACACAGAAGGCTACACCTTC.

The chain recombines TRBV27 with TRBJ2-2, with D possibly matching TRBD1 (5 bases). This CDR3 region has 15 residues. The V and J ends lost 6 bases and 4 bases respectively, with 15 bases between them. Germline assignment: CDR1 MNHEY and CDR2 SMNVEV (reference sequence). CDR3 in amino acids: CASRLQAPTTGELFF. For the CDR3, the DNA is TGTGCCAGCAGGCTACAGGCCCCGACCACCGGGGAGCTGTTTTTT.

The V gene is TRBV30, the J gene TRBJ1-1; D remains unclear. The CDR3 runs to 13 residues. The germline gives CDR1 GTSNPN, CDR2 SVGIG (reference sequence). Between the trimmed V and J ends, which lost 3 bases and 5 bases, there was a span of 13 bases. The chain's CDR3 is CAWSRRGRTEAFF. The CDR3 DNA sequence: TGTGCCTGGAGCCGACGCGGGCGGACTGAAGCTTTCTTT.

The rearrangement joins TRBV7-3 to TRBJ2-7; 8 bases are a match to TRBD1. V shed 2 bases and J 4 bases; nucleotides not matched to a gene: 13. There are 17 residues in the CDR3. Germline-derived CDR1 and CDR2 are SGHTA and FQGTGA. The CDR3 protein is CASSLGPGPGGVYEQYF. The CDR3 region has the DNA TGTGCCAGCAGCTTAGGCCCCGGGCCAGGGGGCGTTTACGAGCAGTACTTC.

According to its frequency, this clone is large. The chain is built from TRBV10-1 and TRBJ2-1; tentatively, D is TRBD2 (6 bases). V was cut by 2 bases and J by 11 bases, with 13 bases left in between. The germline V gene encodes CDR1 WNHNN and CDR2 SYGVQD (reference sequence). The CDR3 contains 13 residues. CDR3 protein: CASSETPGGKQFF. CDR3 coding DNA: TGCGCCAGCAGTGAGACCCCCGGGGGTAAGCAGTTCTTC.

The gene calls are TRBV11-2 and TRBJ2-7; 11 bases match TRBD1. With V trimmed by 3 bases and J by 9 bases, 10 bases remained unmatched. Germline CDR1 reads SGHAT; CDR2 reads FQNNGV. This CDR3 is built from 15 residues. This CDR3 is CASSFTTGTGGGQYF. CDR3 sequence (DNA): TGTGCCAGCAGCTTCACTACCGGGACAGGGGGTGGGCAGTACTTC.

V usage is TRBV9 and J usage is TRBJ1-2; 7 nucleotides agree with TRBD1. Germline V gene lookup returns CDR1 SGDLS and CDR2 YYNGEE. Trimming cost V 3 bases and J 5 bases; bases outside gene matches: 7. The CDR3 has 14 amino acids. The CDR3 bases are TGTGCCAGCAGCGCCCCCGGGACAGAGTATGGCTACACCTTC. This translates into CASSAPGTEYGYTF.

This rearrangement joins TRBV4-3 to TRBJ2-1; 10 bases match TRBD2. The CDR3 sequence is 16 residues long. The V gene's germline CDR1 is LGHNA and CDR2 YSLEER. V lost 4 bases to trimming and J lost 5 bases; unmatched junction nucleotides: 8. CDR3 residues: CASSRLLAGEDNEQFF. Here the CDR3 DNA reads TGCGCCAGCAGCCGACTCCTAGCGGGAGAGGACAATGAGCAGTTCTTC.

The V and J genes are TRBV29-1 and TRBJ2-7; tentative D call: TRBD1 (5 bases). From germline, CDR1 is SQVTM and CDR2 ANQGSEA. This CDR3 contains 15 residues. V was cut by 0 bases and J by 4 bases, with 16 bases left in between. CDR3 sequence reads: CSVEEAGHPQYEQYF. CDR3 nucleotides: TGCAGCGTTGAAGAGGCAGGACACCCACAATACGAGCAGTACTTC.

V gene TRBV18 combines with J gene TRBJ2-7; maybe TRBD1 (5 bases). Trimming left V 4 bases short and J 3 bases short, with 13 bases between. The germline V gene encodes CDR1 KGHSH and CDR2 LQKENI. CDR3 length equals 14 residues. The chain's CDR3 is CASSLTGALYEQYF. The CDR3 bases are TGTGCCAGCTCACTTACAGGTGCCCTCTACGAGCAGTACTTC.

V gene TRBV2 combines with J gene TRBJ2-3; D is uncertain. The CDR3 length is 13 residues. V gave up 7 bases and J gave up 3 bases, with 11 bases separating them. Germline CDR1 SNHLY, CDR2 FYNNEI. CDR3 DNA: TGTGCCAGCAACGGAGTTGGGACAGATACGCAGTATTTT. Translated: CASNGVGTDTQYF.

The chain employs TRBV18 and TRBJ2-1; maybe TRBD1 (6 bases). There are 16 residues in the CDR3. The V gene lost 0 bases and the J gene lost 2 bases, with 11 bases spanning the gap. Germline-derived CDR1 and CDR2 are KGHSH and LQKENI. CDR3 nucleotides: TGTGCCAGCTCACCACCGGGGGCCCGAGCCTACAATGAGCAGTTCTTC. Its translation: CASSPPGARAYNEQFF.

V usage is TRBV7-3 and J usage is TRBJ2-7, with TRBD1 as a possible D gene (5 bases). Trimming cost V 0 bases and J 4 bases, with 7 bases left between them. Germline V gene lookup returns CDR1 SGHTA and CDR2 FQGTGA. The CDR3 is 13 amino acids. DNA of the CDR3: TGTGCCAGCAGCTTAACAGGGGTGTACGAGCAGTACTTC. Translation: CASSLTGVYEQYF.